The 29 T cell receptor beta chains below were found in one sample sequenced in a study of T cells in Graves' hyperthyroidism and ophthalmopathy. TCR beta CDR3 region amplification was performed from RNA transcripts. Researchers ran a first-round RT-PCR on the TCR CDR3 using the HTBI primer set. TCRdb reprocessed the multiplex PCR reads via MiXCR and lists one record per CDR3 protein. The sample includes some 350,000 distinct CDR3 sequences, approximately 14% seen only once; the top ten take around a quarter. The material sequenced was blood. The receptor set was obtained from a woman aged 18-30 years with Graves' hyperthyroidism that later progressed to Graves' ophthalmopathy.

In its sample, this clonotype was seen a few times. This rearrangement joins TRBV7-8 to TRBJ2-7; unclear D gene. CDR3 length: 16 residues. Trimming took 1 base from V and 0 from J, leaving 13 bases between them. Germline-derived CDR1 and CDR2 are SGHVS and FQNEAQ. The CDR3 sequence is CASSLVVRSDSYEQYF. In DNA form, the CDR3 reads TGTGCCAGCAGCTTAGTGGTCAGGAGCGACTCCTACGAGCAGTACTTC.

The sample holds a few counts of this clonotype. The chain recombines TRBV15 with TRBJ1-5, with D possibly matching TRBD1 (5 bases). The length of the CDR3 is 15 residues. V was cut by 1 base and J by 2 bases, with 9 bases left in between. Germline V gene sequence: CDR1 LNHNV, CDR2 YYDKDF (reference sequence). The CDR3 DNA reads TGTGCCACCAGCAGAGGACAGAATCGCAATCAGCCCCAGCATTTT. It specifies CATSRGQNRNQPQHF. The variable domain in full, completed from reference TRBV15 and TRBJ1-5, reads DAMVIQNPRYQVTQFGKPVTLSCSQTLNHNVMYWYQQKSSQAPKLLFHYYDKDFNNEADTPDNFQSRRPNTSFCFLDIRSPGLGDTAMYLCATSRGQNRNQPQHFGDGTRLSIL.

This clonotype was seen more than once but under ten times. The chain uses TRBV6-2 or TRBV6-3 and TRBJ2-7; TRBD2 is a possible D gene (5 bases). Deletions cut 8 bases from V and 4 bases from J, with 12 bases between. In germline, CDR1 is MNHEY, CDR2 SVGEGT. This CDR3 is built from 12 residues. The DNA of the CDR3 is TGTGCCAGCCGAGTTAAGCGGTACGAGCAGTACTTC. Translation: CASRVKRYEQYF.

The genes are TRBV10-3 and TRBJ2-3, with 8 bases aligning to TRBD1. CDR1 is ENHRY and CDR2 is SYGVKD in the germline V gene. CDR3 size: 12 residues. V lost 11 bases to trimming and J lost 5 bases; unmatched junction nucleotides: 6. The CDR3 loop reads CAAGQGEDTQYF. CDR3 sequence (DNA): TGTGCCGCCGGACAGGGAGAAGATACGCAGTATTTT.

This clonotype has ten or more counts. The chain employs TRBV20-1 and TRBJ2-7, with D possibly matching TRBD1 (5 bases). The CDR3 consists of 13 residues. In germline, CDR1 is DFQATT, CDR2 SNEGSKA (reference sequence). The V gene lost 3 bases and the J gene lost 6 bases, with 15 bases spanning the gap. The CDR3: CSASVRAQVEQYF. CDR3 in DNA: TGCAGTGCTAGTGTCAGGGCTCAAGTCGAGCAGTACTTC.

At least ten counts were recorded for this clonotype. The chain is built from TRBV2 and TRBJ2-5; D unclear. The V gene lost 2 bases and the J gene lost 5 bases, with 12 bases spanning the gap. The length of the CDR3 is 14 residues. CDR1 is SNHLY, CDR2 FYNNEI, per germline. CDR3: CASSEMVRMETQYF. As DNA, the CDR3 is TGTGCCAGCAGTGAAATGGTTAGGATGGAGACCCAGTACTTC.

The sample holds many counts of this clonotype. The rearrangement links TRBV7-9 to TRBJ2-1, with 10 bases matching TRBD2. Per germline, CDR1 SEHNR and CDR2 FQNEAQ (reference sequence). V shed 5 bases, J shed 4 bases, and the junction held 8 bases outside the gene matches. The CDR3 length is 16 residues. The CDR3 DNA sequence: TGTGCCAGCAGCCCCGGGACTAGCGCAAGATACAATGAGCAGTTCTTC. It yields the protein CASSPGTSARYNEQFF.

This clonotype occurred a few times. The chain couples TRBV24-1 to TRBJ1-5; no clear D gene. Germline V gives CDR1 KGHDR, CDR2 SFDVKD. CDR3 length: 15 residues. V was shortened by 3 bases and J by 2 bases, with 10 bases between the two germline ends. The DNA for the CDR3 is TGTGCCACCAGTGATGCAGCGGGTGGCAATCAGCCCCAGCATTTT. It translates to CATSDAAGGNQPQHF.

V gene TRBV4-2 combines with J gene TRBJ1-5, with 10 bases matching TRBD1. The CDR3 totals 15 residues. Germline CDR1 reads LGHNA; CDR2 reads YNFKEQ. V lost 1 base, J lost 5 bases, and 2 bases stayed unmatched. The CDR3 sequence is CASSQVGQGDQPQHF. For the CDR3, the DNA is TGTGCCAGCAGCCAAGTCGGACAGGGGGATCAGCCCCAGCATTTT.

This clonotype was recorded at least ten times. The chain combines TRBV7-9 with TRBJ2-1, with D hard to call. The germline CDR1 and CDR2 sequences are SEHNR and FQNEAQ (reference sequence). Trimming removed 0 bases at V and 4 bases at J, with 13 bases between. This CDR3 region has 16 residues. The CDR3 region has the DNA TGTGCCAGCAGCTTAGCGGACCGCTCCGAATACAATGAGCAGTTCTTC. It yields the protein CASSLADRSEYNEQFF.

This clonotype has a count of ten or more. The chain employs TRBV3-1 and TRBJ2-4; 8 nucleotides agree with TRBD1. CDR1 and CDR2 from the germline V gene are LGHDT and YNNKEL (reference sequence). J gave up 14 bases and V 5 bases, and 5 bases lay outside the gene matches. The CDR3 has 11 residues. The CDR3 sequence is CASSEGQAKYF. CDR3 bases: TGTGCCAGCAGCGAGGGACAGGCAAAGTACTTC.

DNA of the CDR3: TGTGCCAGCAGCTTGACGGGCCCGCAATCACCCCTCCACTTT. Residues: CASSLTGPQSPLHF. The V and J genes are TRBV5-5 and TRBJ1-6; no clear D gene. The CDR3 covers 14 residues. V was shortened by 1 base and J by 10 bases, with 12 bases between the two germline ends. Germline lookup yields CDR1 SGHKS and CDR2 YYEKEE (reference sequence).

Turning to this clonotype: This may be a read error: a much more frequent sequence differs by one nucleotide. The gene calls are TRBV20-1 and TRBJ2-2; perhaps D is TRBD1 or TRBD2 (7 bases each). The V and J ends lost 3 bases and 6 bases respectively, with 26 bases between them. The CDR3 has 18 residues. Germline V gives CDR1 DFQATT, CDR2 SNEGSKA (reference sequence). The CDR3 DNA follows: TGCAGTGCTAGTCCCTCCAGAGGCAGGGCAGGGGGGGCCGGGGAGCTGTTTTTT. It is translated as CSASPSRGRAGGAGELFF.

This clonotype was recorded many times. The chain links TRBV6-1 to TRBJ2-5, with no clear D. The V and J ends lost 7 bases and 1 base respectively, with 10 bases between them. The CDR3 length is 13 residues. CDR1 MNHNS and CDR2 SASEGT come from the germline V gene. The CDR3 DNA reads TGTGCCAGCAAATCAATCCCCCAAGAGACCCAGTACTTC. Encoded protein: CASKSIPQETQYF.

The gene calls are TRBV4-2 and TRBJ1-3; D may be TRBD1 (5 bases). Germline lookup yields CDR1 LGHNA and CDR2 YNFKEQ. This CDR3 is 16 amino acids long. Trimming stripped 1 base from V and 2 bases from J, with 12 bases between. The CDR3 sequence: CASSQAIQATGNTIYF. CDR3 in DNA: TGTGCCAGCAGCCAAGCAATACAGGCGACTGGAAACACCATATATTTT.

This clonotype came up many times. V is TRBV28 and J is TRBJ2-5; D tentatively fits TRBD1 or TRBD2 (5 bases each). Germline values: CDR1 MDHEN, CDR2 SYDVKM. V was cut by 2 bases and J by 1 base, with 11 bases left in between. The CDR3 length is 15 residues. The CDR3 loop reads CASSLGTGRQETQYF. The CDR3 DNA is TGTGCCAGCAGTTTAGGGACGGGACGCCAAGAGACCCAGTACTTC.

The chain couples TRBV18 to TRBJ2-3; 7 bases map to TRBD2. V lost 3 bases and J lost 4; bases outside the gene matches: 7. This CDR3 is built from 15 residues. CDR1 and CDR2 (germline): KGHSH, LQKENI. The CDR3 spells CASSPPGGMADTQYF. The CDR3 DNA follows: TGTGCCAGCTCACCCCCCGGGGGGATGGCAGATACGCAGTATTTT.

The J gene is TRBJ2-1, the V gene TRBV20-1; 7 bases are a match to TRBD2. This CDR3 contains 15 residues. V dropped 3 bases and J dropped 7; count of bases not matched to a gene: 12. Germline CDR1 is DFQATT and CDR2 is SNEGSKA (reference sequence). The CDR3 is CSASSEAGVGNEQFF. The CDR3, as DNA: TGCAGTGCTAGTTCTGAGGCGGGAGTAGGTAATGAGCAGTTCTTC.

This clonotype was counted between two and nine times. The J gene is TRBJ1-2, the V gene TRBV9; the D is unclear. V gave up 4 bases and J gave up 0 bases, with 13 bases separating them. Germline CDR1 and CDR2: SGDLS and YYNGEE. This CDR3 comprises 15 residues. The CDR3 reads CASSPSSQTNYGYTF. The CDR3 DNA follows: TGTGCCAGCAGCCCTAGCTCTCAAACTAACTATGGCTACACCTTC.

This clonotype was seen a handful of times. This sequence joins TRBV7-2 and TRBJ2-5; 9 bases map to TRBD2. V dropped 5 bases and J dropped 5; count of bases not matched to a gene: 12. The CDR3 extends over 16 amino acids. The germline V gene encodes CDR1 SGHTA and CDR2 FQGNSA. Here the CDR3 DNA reads TGTGCCAGCAGCGGAGGACTTAGCGGGAGCGGTGAGACCCAGTACTTC. Translating it yields CASSGGLSGSGETQYF.

This clonotype was counted only a few times. The J gene is TRBJ2-3, the V gene TRBV20-1; D is uncertain. V was trimmed by 3 bases and J by 11 bases, leaving 15 bases between them. The CDR3 is 12 residues long. Germline CDR1 is DFQATT and CDR2 is SNEGSKA (reference sequence). CDR3 amino acids: CSASLITLEQYF. The CDR3 DNA reads as TGCAGTGCTAGCCTTATCACCCTCGAGCAGTATTTT.

This clonotype was counted a few times. The CDR3 DNA follows: TGTGCCAGCAGAGGGGCAGGGGGATCACCCCTCCACTTT. This encodes CASRGAGGSPLHF. The rearrangement links TRBV2 to TRBJ1-6; TRBD1 agrees at 7 bases. The germline gives CDR1 SNHLY, CDR2 FYNNEI. Germline trimming cut 6 bases from V and 10 bases from J; bases unmatched to any gene: 6. This CDR3 spans 13 amino acids.

This clonotype came up many times. This rearrangement joins TRBV12-3 or TRBV12-4 to TRBJ1-1, with a weak D call TRBD1 (6 bases). The germline V and J ends were trimmed by 6 bases and 5 bases, with 13 bases remaining between them. The CDR3 loop spans 13 amino acids. In nucleotides, the CDR3 is TGTGCCAGCAGGCCGGGGGGCTGGACTGAAGCTTTCTTT. This encodes CASRPGGWTEAFF.

This clonotype was observed many times. The chain has TRBV12-3 or TRBV12-4 and TRBJ1-3; perhaps TRBD1 as D (6 bases). The CDR3 has 13 amino acids. V dropped 3 bases and J dropped 7 bases, with 10 bases sitting between them. This CDR3 reads CASSFGRGNTIYF. The CDR3 DNA sequence: TGTGCCAGCAGTTTCGGCAGGGGTAACACCATATATTTT.

The sample holds many counts of this clonotype. The chain combines TRBV4-3 with TRBJ2-7; the D call may be TRBD1 or TRBD2 (5 bases each). Germline CDR1 and CDR2: LGHNA and YSLEER. V was trimmed by 0 bases and J by 6 bases, leaving 9 bases between them. The CDR3 extends over 13 amino acids. The DNA of the CDR3 is TGCGCCAGCAGCCAAGATGGGGGAAGCGAGCAGTACTTC. Translation gives CASSQDGGSEQYF.

This clonotype was observed a few times. The V and J genes are TRBV27 and TRBJ2-7; D may be TRBD2 (8 bases). V lost 8 bases to trimming and J lost 2 bases, with 13 bases between them. The CDR3 totals 13 residues. The V gene's germline CDR1 is MNHEY and CDR2 SMNVEV (reference sequence). The CDR3 DNA follows: TGTGCCAGCTCGGGAGGGGGCCCCTACGAGCAGTACTTC. This gives the protein CASSGGGPYEQYF.

This clonotype was counted at least ten times. The V call is TRBV2, the J call TRBJ2-3, with 9 bases lining up with TRBD2. Germline V gene lookup returns CDR1 SNHLY and CDR2 FYNNEI. Trimming at V came to 9 bases and at J to 4 bases, leaving 20 bases not matched to a gene. This CDR3 spans 18 amino acids. CDR3: CARRDRFIGGRAADTQYF. DNA of the CDR3: TGTGCCAGGCGTGACAGGTTCATTGGCGGGAGGGCGGCAGATACGCAGTATTTT. Full variable domain (remainder filled in from reference TRBV2 and TRBJ2-3): EPEVTQTPSHQVTQMGQEVILRCVPISNHLYFYWYRQILGQKVEFLVSFYNNEISEKSEIFDDQFSVERPDGSNFTLKIRSTKLEDSAMYFCARRDRFIGGRAADTQYFGPGTRLTVL.

The chain recombines TRBV12-3 or TRBV12-4 with TRBJ2-1; 10 bases agree with TRBD2. The CDR3 is made up of 16 amino acids. V dropped 6 bases and J dropped 7; count of bases not matched to a gene: 12. The CDR3 DNA reads TGTGCCAGCAGCCCCAAAGCGGGAGGGGGGTCTAATGAGCAGTTCTTC. It translates to CASSPKAGGGSNEQFF.

The chain employs TRBV20-1 and TRBJ2-1, with 10 bases matching TRBD2. This CDR3 region has 20 residues. The germline V gene encodes CDR1 DFQATT and CDR2 SNEGSKA (reference sequence). Germline trimming cut 0 bases from V and 5 bases from J; bases unmatched to any gene: 19. In nucleotides, the CDR3 is TGCAGTGCTAGAGATCAGGGCGCCAAGTCTAGCGGGAGTGTCCACAATGAGCAGTTCTTC. This encodes CSARDQGAKSSGSVHNEQFF.